This T cell receptor (beta chain) appears in the sequencing data of a study of control samples from healthy donors and cancer patients. The junction had 4 bases not matched to a gene; V was cut back by 5 bases and J by 5 bases. This CDR3 region has 13 residues. The germline gives CDR1 GTSNPN, CDR2 SVGIG (reference sequence). The method was immunoSEQ multiplex PCR; TCRdb's version includes in-frame clones alone and lacks a portion of them. The sample contains about 120,000 clones, roughly 84% of which appear only once. The gene calls are TRBV30 and TRBJ1-5; 9 bases align to TRBD1. Sequenced: blood. This TCR was recovered from a man aged 18 to 29 in good health. DNA for the CDR3: TGTGCCTGGGACAGGGGGGGGGATCAGCCCCAGCATTTT. Translation gives CAWDRGGDQPQHF.